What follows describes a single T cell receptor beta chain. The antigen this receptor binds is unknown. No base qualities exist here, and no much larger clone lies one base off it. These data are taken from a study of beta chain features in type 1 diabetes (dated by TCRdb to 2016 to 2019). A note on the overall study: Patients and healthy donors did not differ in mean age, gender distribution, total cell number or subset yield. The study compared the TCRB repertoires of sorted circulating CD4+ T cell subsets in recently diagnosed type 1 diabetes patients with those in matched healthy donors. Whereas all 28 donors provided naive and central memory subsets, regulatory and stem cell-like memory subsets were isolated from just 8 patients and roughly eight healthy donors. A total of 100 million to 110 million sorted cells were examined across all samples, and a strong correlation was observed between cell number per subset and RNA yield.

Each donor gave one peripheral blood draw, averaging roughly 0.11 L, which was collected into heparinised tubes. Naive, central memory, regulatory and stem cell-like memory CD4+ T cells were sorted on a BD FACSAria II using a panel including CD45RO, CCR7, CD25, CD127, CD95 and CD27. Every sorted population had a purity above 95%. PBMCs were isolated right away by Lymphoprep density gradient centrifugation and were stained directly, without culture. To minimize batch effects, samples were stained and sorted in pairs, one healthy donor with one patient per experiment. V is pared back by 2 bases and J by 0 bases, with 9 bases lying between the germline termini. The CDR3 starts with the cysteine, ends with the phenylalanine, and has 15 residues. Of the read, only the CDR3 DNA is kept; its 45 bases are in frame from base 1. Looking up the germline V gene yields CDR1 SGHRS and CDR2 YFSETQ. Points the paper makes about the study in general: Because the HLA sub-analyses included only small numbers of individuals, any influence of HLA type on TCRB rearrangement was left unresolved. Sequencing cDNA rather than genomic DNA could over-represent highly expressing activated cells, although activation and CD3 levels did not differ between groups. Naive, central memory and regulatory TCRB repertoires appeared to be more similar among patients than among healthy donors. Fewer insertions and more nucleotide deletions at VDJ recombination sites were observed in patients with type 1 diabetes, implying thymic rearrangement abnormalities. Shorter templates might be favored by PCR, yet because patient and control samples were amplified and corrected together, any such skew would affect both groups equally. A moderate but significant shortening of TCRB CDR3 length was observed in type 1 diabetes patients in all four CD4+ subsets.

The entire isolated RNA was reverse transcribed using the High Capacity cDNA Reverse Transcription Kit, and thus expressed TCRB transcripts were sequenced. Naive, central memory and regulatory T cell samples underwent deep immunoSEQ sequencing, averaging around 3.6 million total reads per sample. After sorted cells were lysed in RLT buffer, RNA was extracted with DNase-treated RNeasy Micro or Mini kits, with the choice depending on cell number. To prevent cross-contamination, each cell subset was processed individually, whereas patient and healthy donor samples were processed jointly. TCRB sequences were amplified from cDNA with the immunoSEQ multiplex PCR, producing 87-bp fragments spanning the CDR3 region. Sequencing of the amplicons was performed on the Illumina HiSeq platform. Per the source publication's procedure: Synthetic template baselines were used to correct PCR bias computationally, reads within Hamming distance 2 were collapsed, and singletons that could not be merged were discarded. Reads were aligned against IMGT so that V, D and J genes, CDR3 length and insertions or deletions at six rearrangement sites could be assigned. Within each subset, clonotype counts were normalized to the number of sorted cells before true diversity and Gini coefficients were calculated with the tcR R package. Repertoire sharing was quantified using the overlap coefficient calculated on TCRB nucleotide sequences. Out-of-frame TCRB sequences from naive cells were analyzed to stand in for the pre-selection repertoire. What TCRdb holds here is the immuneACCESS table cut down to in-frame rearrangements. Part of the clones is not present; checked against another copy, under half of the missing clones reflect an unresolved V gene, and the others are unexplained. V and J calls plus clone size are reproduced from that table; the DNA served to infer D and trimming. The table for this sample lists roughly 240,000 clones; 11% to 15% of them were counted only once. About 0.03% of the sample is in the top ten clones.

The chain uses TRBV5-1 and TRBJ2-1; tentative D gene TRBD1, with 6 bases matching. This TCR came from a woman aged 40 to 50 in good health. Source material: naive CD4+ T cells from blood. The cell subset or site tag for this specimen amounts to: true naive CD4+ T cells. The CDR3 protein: CASSFTGSSYNEQFF. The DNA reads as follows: TGCGCCAGCAGCTTCACAGGGTCCTCCTACAATGAGCAGTTCTTC.